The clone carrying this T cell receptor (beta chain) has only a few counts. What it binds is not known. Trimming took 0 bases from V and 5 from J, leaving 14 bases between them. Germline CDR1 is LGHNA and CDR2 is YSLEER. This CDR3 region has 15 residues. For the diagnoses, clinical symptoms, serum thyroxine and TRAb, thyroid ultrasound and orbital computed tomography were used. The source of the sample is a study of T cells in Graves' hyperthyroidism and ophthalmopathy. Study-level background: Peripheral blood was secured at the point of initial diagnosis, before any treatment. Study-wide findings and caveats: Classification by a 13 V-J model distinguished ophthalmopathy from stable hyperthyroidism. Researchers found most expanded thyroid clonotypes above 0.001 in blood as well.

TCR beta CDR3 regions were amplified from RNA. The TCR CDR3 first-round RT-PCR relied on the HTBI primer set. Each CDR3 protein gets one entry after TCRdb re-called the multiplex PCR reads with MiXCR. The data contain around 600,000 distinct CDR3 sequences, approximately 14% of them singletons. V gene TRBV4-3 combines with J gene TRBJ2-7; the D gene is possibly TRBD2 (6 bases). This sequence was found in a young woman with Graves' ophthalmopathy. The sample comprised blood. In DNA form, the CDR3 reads TGCGCCAGCAGCCAAGACGGAGGGCCCTTCAACGAGCAGTACTTC. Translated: CASSQDGGPFNEQYF.